Listed below are T cell receptor beta chains from one sample, sequenced in a study of blood T cell repertoires in COVID-19. The repertoire was sequenced with immunoSEQ multiplex PCR; TCRdb's copy has only in-frame clones and lacks some. The profile shows approximately 50,000 clones, approximately 85% of them singletons. Sequencing used peripheral blood. These receptors came from a man aged 55 to 70 with acute or convalescent COVID-19. CDR3s include the opening cysteine and the closing phenylalanine or tryptophan. A D gene is named only where the DNA matches it firmly. Size values are once, few and many counts, or a class for expanded clones, and some rows have none.

D gene,clone size,J gene,V gene,CDR3 length,CDR3 protein,CDR3 DNA
TRBD1,NA,TRBJ2-4,TRBV5-4,13,CASSRTGKNIQYF,TGTGCCAGCAGCAGGACAGGGAAAAACATTCAGTACTTC
NA,NA,TRBJ2-7,TRBV18,14,CASSGGRGTYEQYF,TGTGCCAGCTCGGGGGGACGGGGAACCTACGAGCAGTACTTC
NA,NA,TRBJ2-7,TRBV6-5,14,CASSYSPSSYEQYF,TGTGCCAGCAGTTACTCTCCCAGCTCCTACGAGCAGTACTTC
TRBD1,NA,TRBJ1-2,TRBV19,14,CASRTGQAQSGYTF,TGTGCCAGTAGAACGGGACAGGCGCAGAGTGGCTACACCTTC
NA,NA,TRBJ1-1,TRBV18,14,CASSLQGKSTEAFF,TGTGCCAGCTCCCTCCAGGGTAAGAGCACTGAAGCTTTCTTT
NA,NA,TRBJ2-1,TRBV5-4,15,CASSLAGRAENEQFF,TGTGCCAGCAGCTTGGCCGGGAGAGCGGAAAATGAGCAGTTCTTC
TRBD2,NA,TRBJ2-7,TRBV5-4,13,CASSTGRGYEQYF,TGTGCCAGCAGCACCGGGAGGGGCTACGAGCAGTACTTC
NA,NA,TRBJ2-1,TRBV10-3,15,CATSRQLGSYNEQFF,TGTGCCACCTCCCGACAATTGGGCTCCTACAATGAGCAGTTCTTC
TRBD1,NA,TRBJ2-1,TRBV10-2,13,CASRGTAYNEQFF,TGCGCCAGCAGAGGGACAGCGTACAATGAGCAGTTCTTC
NA,NA,TRBJ2-1,TRBV14,16,CASSQAPRSSYNEQFF,TGTGCCAGCAGCCAAGCCCCTAGGAGCTCCTACAATGAGCAGTTCTTC
TRBD2,once,TRBJ2-7,TRBV5-1,13,CASALAGGYEQYF,TGCGCCAGCGCTCTCGCGGGAGGGTACGAGCAGTACTTC
TRBD1,NA,TRBJ1-2,TRBV7-9,13,CASSPGTASGYTF,TGTGCCAGCAGCCCCGGGACAGCAAGTGGCTACACCTTC
NA,NA,TRBJ1-3,TRBV10-3,14,CAISGTVSGNTIYF,TGTGCCATCAGTGGGACAGTCTCTGGAAACACCATATATTTT
NA,few,TRBJ2-1,TRBV19,15,CASSIDQGHYNEQFF,TGTGCCAGTAGTATAGACCAGGGACACTACAATGAGCAGTTCTTC
TRBD1,NA,TRBJ2-1,TRBV2,18,CASSYPLDRPRPYNEQFF,TGTGCCAGCAGTTATCCCTTGGACAGGCCCCGACCCTACAATGAGCAGTTCTTC
TRBD1,NA,TRBJ1-3,TRBV5-1,12,CASSPTTGTGYF,TGCGCCAGCAGCCCAACAACCGGGACAGGGTATTTT
NA,NA,TRBJ1-3,TRBV6-6,15,CASKQMSGKGNTIYF,TGTGCCAGCAAACAAATGTCGGGGAAAGGAAACACCATATATTTT
TRBD2,NA,TRBJ2-3,TRBV3-1/TRBV3-2,14,CASAPSGTTDTQYF,TGTGCCAGCGCCCCCAGCGGGACCACAGATACGCAGTATTTT
TRBD2,NA,TRBJ2-2,TRBV6-2/TRBV6-3,17,CASSYMPGLAGTGELFF,TGTGCCAGCAGTTACATGCCGGGACTAGCGGGGACCGGGGAGCTGTTTTTT
NA,NA,TRBJ1-5,TRBV19,15,CASSSYRESNQPQHF,TGTGCCAGTAGTTCATACCGGGAGAGCAATCAGCCCCAGCATTTT
NA,few,TRBJ1-2,TRBV5-5,14,CASSSLELNYGYTF,TGTGCCAGCAGCTCGCTGGAGCTGAACTATGGCTACACCTTC
TRBD1,NA,TRBJ2-1,TRBV5-5,15,CASSLGQGTYNEQFF,TGTGCCAGCAGCTTGGGACAGGGAACCTACAATGAGCAGTTCTTC
NA,NA,TRBJ1-5,TRBV6-1,15,CASSETRTALGPQHF,TGTGCCAGCAGTGAAACGAGGACAGCCCTGGGGCCCCAGCATTTT
NA,NA,TRBJ2-4,TRBV28,18,CASSHQLRSPLAKNIQYF,TGTGCCAGCAGTCATCAACTCCGATCGCCGCTAGCCAAAAACATTCAGTACTTC
TRBD1,NA,TRBJ1-1,TRBV6-5,14,CASNGMDRDTEAFF,TGTGCCAGCAATGGGATGGACAGGGACACTGAAGCTTTCTTT
TRBD2,NA,TRBJ2-1,TRBV9,14,CASSEAGGYNEQFF,TGTGCCAGCAGCGAGGCGGGGGGCTACAATGAGCAGTTCTTC
NA,NA,TRBJ1-4,TRBV7-2,14,CASSLPGASEKLFF,TGTGCCAGCAGCTTGCCAGGGGCATCGGAAAAACTGTTTTTT
NA,NA,TRBJ1-1,TRBV2,15,CASLQGGAWNTEAFF,TGTGCCAGCCTACAGGGAGGGGCGTGGAACACTGAAGCTTTCTTT
NA,few,TRBJ2-1,TRBV28,14,CASSRGGTSKEQFF,TGTGCCAGCAGTCGAGGAGGGACTTCCAAGGAGCAGTTCTTC
NA,few,TRBJ2-3,TRBV5-4,15,CASSLIAGGTDTQYF,TGTGCCAGCAGCTTGATAGCAGGGGGCACAGATACGCAGTATTTT
TRBD1,NA,TRBJ1-1,TRBV7-9,16,CASSLGLTGLNTEAFF,TGTGCCAGCAGCTTAGGTCTGACAGGGCTGAACACTGAAGCTTTCTTT
NA,NA,TRBJ1-1,TRBV28,13,CASNGVSVTEAFF,TGTGCCAGCAACGGGGTTAGTGTCACTGAAGCTTTCTTT
NA,NA,TRBJ2-2,TRBV5-8,11,CASSLYGELFF,TGTGCCAGCAGCTTGTATGGGGAGCTGTTTTTT
TRBD2,once,TRBJ2-5,TRBV6-5,15,CASGWGGGYQETQYF,TGTGCCAGCGGATGGGGCGGGGGGTACCAAGAGACCCAGTACTTC
TRBD2,NA,TRBJ2-1,TRBV4-1,16,CASSQDETSGVNEQFF,TGCGCCAGCAGCCAAGATGAGACTAGCGGGGTGAATGAGCAGTTCTTC
TRBD1,few,TRBJ1-2,TRBV6-6,12,CATYPGQGRYTF,TGTGCCACCTATCCGGGACAGGGACGCTACACCTTC
NA,NA,TRBJ2-7,TRBV19,14,CASSISGTAGEQYF,TGTGCCAGTAGTATCTCCGGGACAGCGGGCGAGCAGTACTTC
TRBD2,NA,TRBJ2-3,TRBV2,15,CASRLGLAGVDTQYF,TGTGCCAGCAGGTTGGGACTAGCGGGAGTAGATACGCAGTATTTT
TRBD1,once,TRBJ2-7,TRBV5-1,15,CASSSTGVAPYEQYF,TGCGCCAGCAGCTCGACAGGGGTGGCCCCCTACGAGCAGTACTTC